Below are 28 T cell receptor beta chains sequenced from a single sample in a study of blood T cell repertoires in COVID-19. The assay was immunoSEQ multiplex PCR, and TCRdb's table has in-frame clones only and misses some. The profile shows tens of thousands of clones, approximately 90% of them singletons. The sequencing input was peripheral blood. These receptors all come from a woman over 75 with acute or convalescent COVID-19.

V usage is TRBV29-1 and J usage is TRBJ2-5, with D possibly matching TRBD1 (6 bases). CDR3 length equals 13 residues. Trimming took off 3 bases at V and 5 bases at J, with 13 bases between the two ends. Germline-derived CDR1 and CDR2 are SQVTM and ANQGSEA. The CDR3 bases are TGCAGCGTTGACCCACAGGGTGCGGAGACCCAGTACTTC. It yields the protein CSVDPQGAETQYF.

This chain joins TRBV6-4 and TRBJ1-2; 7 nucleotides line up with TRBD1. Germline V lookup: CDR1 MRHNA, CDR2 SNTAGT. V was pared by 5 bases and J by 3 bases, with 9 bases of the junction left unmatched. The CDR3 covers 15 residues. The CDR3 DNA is TGTGCCAGCAGTCCAGCTTTTACAGGGGACTATGGCTACACCTTC. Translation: CASSPAFTGDYGYTF.

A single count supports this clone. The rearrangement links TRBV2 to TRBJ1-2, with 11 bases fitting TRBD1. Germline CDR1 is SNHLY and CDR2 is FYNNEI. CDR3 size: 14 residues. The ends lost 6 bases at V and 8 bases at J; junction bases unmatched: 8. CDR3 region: CASSPGQGVWGYTF. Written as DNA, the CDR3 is TGTGCCAGCAGCCCGGGACAGGGGGTTTGGGGCTACACCTTC.

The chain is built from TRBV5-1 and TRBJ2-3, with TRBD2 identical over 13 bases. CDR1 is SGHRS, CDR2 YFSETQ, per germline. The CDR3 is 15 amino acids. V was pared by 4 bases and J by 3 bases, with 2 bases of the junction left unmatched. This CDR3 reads CASSPGLAGTDTQYF. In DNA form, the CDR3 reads TGCGCCAGCAGCCCGGGACTAGCGGGGACAGATACGCAGTATTTT.

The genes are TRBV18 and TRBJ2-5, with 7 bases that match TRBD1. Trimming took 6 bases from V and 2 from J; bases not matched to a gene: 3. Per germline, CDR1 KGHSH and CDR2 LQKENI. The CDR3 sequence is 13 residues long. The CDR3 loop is CASSEDRQETQYF. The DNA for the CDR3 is TGTGCCAGCTCCGAGGACAGGCAAGAGACCCAGTACTTC.

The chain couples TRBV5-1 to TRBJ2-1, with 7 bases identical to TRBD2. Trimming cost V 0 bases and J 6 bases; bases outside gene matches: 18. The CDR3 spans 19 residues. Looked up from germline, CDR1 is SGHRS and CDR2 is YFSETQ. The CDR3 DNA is TGCGCCAGCAGCTTGGGCCACAGTCAGGCGGCGCGGGGGAGCAATGAGCAGTTCTTC. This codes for CASSLGHSQAARGSNEQFF.

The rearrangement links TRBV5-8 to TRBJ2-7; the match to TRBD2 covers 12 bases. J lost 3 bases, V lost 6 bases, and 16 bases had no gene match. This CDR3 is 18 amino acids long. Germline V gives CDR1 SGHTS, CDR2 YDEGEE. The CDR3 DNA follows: TGTGCCAGCAACCGAGGTGGGCTAGCGGGAGGGCCGGGCTACGAGCAGTACTTC. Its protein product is CASNRGGLAGGPGYEQYF.

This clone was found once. The CDR3: CASSRVQGNEQFF. The CDR3 DNA follows: TGTGCCAGCAGCCGGGTACAGGGGAATGAGCAGTTCTTC. This chain uses TRBV7-2 with TRBJ2-1, with TRBD1 matching 7 bases. The germline gives CDR1 SGHTA, CDR2 FQGNSA. Trimming took 5 bases from V and 7 from J; bases not matched to a gene: 5. This CDR3 is 13 amino acids long.

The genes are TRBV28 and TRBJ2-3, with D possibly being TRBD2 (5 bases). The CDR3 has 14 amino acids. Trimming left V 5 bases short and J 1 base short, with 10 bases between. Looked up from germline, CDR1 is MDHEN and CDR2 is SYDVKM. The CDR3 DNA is TGTGCCAGCAGTGGTGGGAGCCGCACAGATACGCAGTATTTT. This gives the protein CASSGGSRTDTQYF.

The CDR3 nucleotides read TGTGCCAGCAGTTACGGAGGGCTGGATTCACCCCTCCACTTT. Translation gives CASSYGGLDSPLHF. This rearrangement joins TRBV6-5 to TRBJ1-6, with D uncertain. Germline loops: CDR1 MNHEY, CDR2 SVGAGI. This CDR3 region has 14 residues. The V and J ends lost 2 bases and 8 bases respectively, with 10 bases between them.

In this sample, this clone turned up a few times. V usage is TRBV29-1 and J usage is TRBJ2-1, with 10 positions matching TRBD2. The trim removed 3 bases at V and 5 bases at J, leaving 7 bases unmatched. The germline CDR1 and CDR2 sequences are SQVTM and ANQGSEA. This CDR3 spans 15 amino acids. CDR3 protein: CSVETRTSGNNEQFF. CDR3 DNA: TGCAGCGTTGAGACGCGGACTAGCGGCAACAATGAGCAGTTCTTC.

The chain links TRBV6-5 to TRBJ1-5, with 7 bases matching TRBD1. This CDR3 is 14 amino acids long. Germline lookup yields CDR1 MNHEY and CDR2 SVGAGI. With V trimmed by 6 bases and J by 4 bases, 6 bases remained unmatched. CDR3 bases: TGTGCCAGCAGAGGGGGACAGCAAAATCAGCCCCAGCATTTT. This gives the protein CASRGGQQNQPQHF.

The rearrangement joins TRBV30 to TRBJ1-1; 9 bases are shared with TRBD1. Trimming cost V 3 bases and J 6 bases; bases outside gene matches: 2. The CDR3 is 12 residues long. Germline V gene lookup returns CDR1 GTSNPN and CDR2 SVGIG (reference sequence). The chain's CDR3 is CAWSWDRAEAFF. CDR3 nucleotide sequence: TGTGCCTGGAGCTGGGACAGGGCTGAAGCTTTCTTT.

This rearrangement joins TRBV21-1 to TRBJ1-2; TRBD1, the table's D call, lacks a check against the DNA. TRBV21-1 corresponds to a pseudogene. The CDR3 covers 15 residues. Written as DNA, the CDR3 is TGTGCCAGCCCCCTCGGAAAAAGGGGCAAATATGGCTACACCTTC. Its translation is CASPLGKRGKYGYTF.

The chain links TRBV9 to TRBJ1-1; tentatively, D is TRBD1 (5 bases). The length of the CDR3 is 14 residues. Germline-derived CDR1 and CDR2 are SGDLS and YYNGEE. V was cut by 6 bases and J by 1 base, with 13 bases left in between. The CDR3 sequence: CASTRGGGNTEAFF. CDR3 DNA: TGTGCCAGCACCCGGGGGGGAGGGAACACTGAAGCTTTCTTT.

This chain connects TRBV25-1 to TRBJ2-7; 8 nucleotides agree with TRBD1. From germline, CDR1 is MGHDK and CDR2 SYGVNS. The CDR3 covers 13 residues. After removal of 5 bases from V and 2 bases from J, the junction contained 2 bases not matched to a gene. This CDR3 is CASSRTGTYEQYF. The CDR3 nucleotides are TGTGCCAGCAGTAGGACAGGGACCTACGAGCAGTACTTC.

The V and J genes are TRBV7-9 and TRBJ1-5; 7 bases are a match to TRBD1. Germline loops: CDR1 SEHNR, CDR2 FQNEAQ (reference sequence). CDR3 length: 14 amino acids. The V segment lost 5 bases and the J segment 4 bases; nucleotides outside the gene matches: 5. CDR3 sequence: CASSPGQTNQPQHF. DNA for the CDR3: TGTGCCAGCAGCCCGGGACAGACAAATCAGCCCCAGCATTTT.

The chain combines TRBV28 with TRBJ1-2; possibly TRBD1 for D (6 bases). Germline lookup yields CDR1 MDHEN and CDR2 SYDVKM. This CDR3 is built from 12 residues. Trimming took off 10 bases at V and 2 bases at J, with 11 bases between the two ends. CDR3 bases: TGTGCCATCGGGGGGCTGAACTATGGCTACACCTTC. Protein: CAIGGLNYGYTF.

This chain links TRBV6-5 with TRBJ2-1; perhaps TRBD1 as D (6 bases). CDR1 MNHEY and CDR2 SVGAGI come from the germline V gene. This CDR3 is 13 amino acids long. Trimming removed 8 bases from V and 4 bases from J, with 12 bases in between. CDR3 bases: TGTGCCAGCCAGGGGCGGAATTACAATGAGCAGTTCTTC. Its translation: CASQGRNYNEQFF.

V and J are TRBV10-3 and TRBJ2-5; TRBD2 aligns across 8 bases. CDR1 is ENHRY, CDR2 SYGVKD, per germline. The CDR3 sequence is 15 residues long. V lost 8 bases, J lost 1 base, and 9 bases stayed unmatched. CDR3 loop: CAISVRAGGQETQYF. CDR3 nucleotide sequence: TGTGCCATCTCAGTTAGGGCGGGGGGCCAAGAGACCCAGTACTTC.

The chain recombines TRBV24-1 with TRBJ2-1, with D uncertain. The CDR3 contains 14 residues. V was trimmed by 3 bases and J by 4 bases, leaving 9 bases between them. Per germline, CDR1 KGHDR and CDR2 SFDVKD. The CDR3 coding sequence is TGTGCCACCAGTGATCCGCCTAGGTACAATGAGCAGTTCTTC. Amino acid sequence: CATSDPPRYNEQFF.

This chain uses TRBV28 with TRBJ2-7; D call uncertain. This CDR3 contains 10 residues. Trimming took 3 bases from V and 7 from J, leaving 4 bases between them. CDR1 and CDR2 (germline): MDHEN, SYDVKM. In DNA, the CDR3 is TGTGCCAGCAGTTTCAGGGAGCAGTACTTC. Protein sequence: CASSFREQYF. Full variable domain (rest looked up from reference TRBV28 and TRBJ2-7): DVKVTQSSRYLVKRTGEKVFLECVQDMDHENMFWYRQDPGLGLRLIYFSYDVKMKEKGDIPEGYSVSREKKERFSLILESASTNQTSMYLCASSFREQYFGPGTRLTVT.

Here the CDR3 DNA reads TGTGCCAGCAGTTACAGGGGCGGATCATCGAACACTGAAGCTTTCTTT. It is translated as CASSYRGGSSNTEAFF. V is TRBV6-5 and J is TRBJ1-1, with a possible D match to TRBD1 (5 bases). The CDR3 extends over 16 amino acids. CDR1 and CDR2 (germline): MNHEY, SVGAGI. Trimming cost V 2 bases and J 1 base, with 14 bases left between them.

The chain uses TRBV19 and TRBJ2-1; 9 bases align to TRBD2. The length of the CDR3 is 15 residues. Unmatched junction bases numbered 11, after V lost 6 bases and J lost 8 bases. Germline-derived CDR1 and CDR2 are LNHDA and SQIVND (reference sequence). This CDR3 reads CASSTSGLGGDEQFF. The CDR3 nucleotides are TGTGCCAGTAGCACTAGCGGGCTAGGGGGCGATGAGCAGTTCTTC.

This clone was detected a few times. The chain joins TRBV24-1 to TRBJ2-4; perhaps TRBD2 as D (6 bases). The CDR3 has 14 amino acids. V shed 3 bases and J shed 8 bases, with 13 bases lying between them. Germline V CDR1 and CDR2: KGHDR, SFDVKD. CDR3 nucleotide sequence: TGTGCCACCAGTGATAAAGGGCGGGGAGACATTCAGTACTTC. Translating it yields CATSDKGRGDIQYF.

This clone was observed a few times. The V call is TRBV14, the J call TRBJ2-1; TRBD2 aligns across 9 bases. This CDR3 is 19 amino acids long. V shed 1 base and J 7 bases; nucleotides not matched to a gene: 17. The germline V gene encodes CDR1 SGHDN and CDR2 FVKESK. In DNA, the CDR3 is TGTGCCAGCAGCCAAGTTTTCCTCTTCGCGGGACTAGCCCGGAATGAGCAGTTCTTC. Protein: CASSQVFLFAGLARNEQFF.

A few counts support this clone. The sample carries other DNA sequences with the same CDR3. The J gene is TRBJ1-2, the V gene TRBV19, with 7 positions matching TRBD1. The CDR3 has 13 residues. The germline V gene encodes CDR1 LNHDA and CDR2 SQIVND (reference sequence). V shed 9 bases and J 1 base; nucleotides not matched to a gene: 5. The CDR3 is CASRQGGNYGYTF. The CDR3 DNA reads TGTGCCAGCCGACAGGGTGGTAACTATGGCTACACCTTC.

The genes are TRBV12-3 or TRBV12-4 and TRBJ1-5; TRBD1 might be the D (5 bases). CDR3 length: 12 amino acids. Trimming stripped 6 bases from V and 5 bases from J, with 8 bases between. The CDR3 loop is CASSLGDQPQHF. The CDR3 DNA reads TGTGCCAGCAGCCTAGGGGATCAGCCCCAGCATTTT.